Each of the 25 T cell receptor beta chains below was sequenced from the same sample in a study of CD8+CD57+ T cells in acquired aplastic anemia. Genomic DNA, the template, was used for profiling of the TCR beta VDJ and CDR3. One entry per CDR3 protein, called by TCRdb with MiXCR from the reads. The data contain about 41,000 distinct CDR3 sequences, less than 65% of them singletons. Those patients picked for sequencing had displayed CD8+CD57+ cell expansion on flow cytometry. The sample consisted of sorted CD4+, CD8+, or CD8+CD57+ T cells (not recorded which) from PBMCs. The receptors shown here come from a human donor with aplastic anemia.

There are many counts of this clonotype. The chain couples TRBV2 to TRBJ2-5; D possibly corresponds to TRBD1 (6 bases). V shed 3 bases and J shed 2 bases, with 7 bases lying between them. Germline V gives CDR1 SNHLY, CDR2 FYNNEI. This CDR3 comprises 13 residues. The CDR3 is CASSEDSQETQYF. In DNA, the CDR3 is TGTGCCAGCAGTGAGGACAGTCAAGAGACCCAGTACTTC.

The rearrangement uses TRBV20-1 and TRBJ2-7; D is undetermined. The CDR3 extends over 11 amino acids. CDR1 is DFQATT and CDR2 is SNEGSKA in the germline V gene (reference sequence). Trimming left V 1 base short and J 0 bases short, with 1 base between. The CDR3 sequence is CSARVSYEQYF. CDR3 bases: TGCAGTGCTAGAGTCTCCTACGAGCAGTACTTC.

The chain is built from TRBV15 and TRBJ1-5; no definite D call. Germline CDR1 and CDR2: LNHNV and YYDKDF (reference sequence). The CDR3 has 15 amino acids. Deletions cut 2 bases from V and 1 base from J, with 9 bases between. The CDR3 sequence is CATSRTGRSNQPQHF. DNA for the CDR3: TGTGCCACCAGCAGAACCGGACGGAGCAATCAGCCCCAGCATTTT.

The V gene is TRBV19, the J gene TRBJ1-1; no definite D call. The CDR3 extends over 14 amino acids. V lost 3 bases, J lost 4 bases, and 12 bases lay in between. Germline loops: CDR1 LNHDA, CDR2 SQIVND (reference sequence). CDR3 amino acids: CASSMGLLGTEAFF. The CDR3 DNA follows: TGTGCCAGTAGTATGGGCTTGCTTGGCACTGAAGCTTTCTTT.

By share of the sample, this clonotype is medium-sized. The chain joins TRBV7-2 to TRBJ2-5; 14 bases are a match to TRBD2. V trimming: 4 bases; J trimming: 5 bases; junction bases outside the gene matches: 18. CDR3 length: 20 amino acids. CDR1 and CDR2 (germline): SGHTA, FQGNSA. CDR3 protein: CASSSELGLAGVGGGETQYF. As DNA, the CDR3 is TGTGCCAGCAGCTCCGAGTTGGGACTAGCGGGGGTAGGAGGGGGGGAGACCCAGTACTTC.

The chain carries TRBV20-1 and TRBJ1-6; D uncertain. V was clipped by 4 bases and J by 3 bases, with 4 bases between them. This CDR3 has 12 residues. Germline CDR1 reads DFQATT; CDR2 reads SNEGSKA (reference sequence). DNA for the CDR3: TGCAGTGCTATAGTCTATAATTCACCCCTCCACTTT. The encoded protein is CSAIVYNSPLHF.

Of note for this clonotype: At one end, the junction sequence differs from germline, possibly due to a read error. The CDR3 is CAGSPGQGPGNTIYF. The CDR3 bases are TGTGCCGGCAGCCCCGGACAGGGGCCCGGAAACACCATATATTTT. The chain has TRBV7-8 and TRBJ1-3; 9 bases match TRBD1. The CDR3 runs to 15 residues. Germline CDR1 is SGHVS and CDR2 is FQNEAQ.

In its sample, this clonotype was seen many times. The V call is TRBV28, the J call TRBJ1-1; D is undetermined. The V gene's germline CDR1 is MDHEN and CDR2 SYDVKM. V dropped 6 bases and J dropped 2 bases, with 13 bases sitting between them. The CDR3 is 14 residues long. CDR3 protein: CASSLTQLNTEAFF. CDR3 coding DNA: TGTGCCAGCAGCCTAACGCAGTTAAACACTGAAGCTTTCTTT.

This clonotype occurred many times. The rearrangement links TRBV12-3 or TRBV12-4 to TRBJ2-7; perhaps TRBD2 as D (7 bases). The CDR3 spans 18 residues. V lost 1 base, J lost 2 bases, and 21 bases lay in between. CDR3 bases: TGTGCCAGCAGTTTAGTCGACGGGCGGGGGCCGACTCCCTACGAGCAGTACTTC. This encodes CASSLVDGRGPTPYEQYF.

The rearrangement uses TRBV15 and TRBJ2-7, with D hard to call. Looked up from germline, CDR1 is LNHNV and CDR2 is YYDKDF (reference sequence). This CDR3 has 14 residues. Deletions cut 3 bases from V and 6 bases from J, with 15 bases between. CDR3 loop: CATSSDLSGFEQYF. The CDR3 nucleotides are TGTGCCACCAGCAGTGACCTCAGTGGTTTCGAGCAGTACTTC. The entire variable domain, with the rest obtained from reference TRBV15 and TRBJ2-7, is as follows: DAMVIQNPRYQVTQFGKPVTLSCSQTLNHNVMYWYQQKSSQAPKLLFHYYDKDFNNEADTPDNFQSRRPNTSFCFLDIRSPGLGDTAMYLCATSSDLSGFEQYFGPGTRLTVT.

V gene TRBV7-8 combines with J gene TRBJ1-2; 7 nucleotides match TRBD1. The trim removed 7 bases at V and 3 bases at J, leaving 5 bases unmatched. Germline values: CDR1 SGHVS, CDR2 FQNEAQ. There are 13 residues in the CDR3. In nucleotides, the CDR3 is TGTGCCAGCACCATACAGGGGTACTATGGCTACACCTTC. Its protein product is CASTIQGYYGYTF.

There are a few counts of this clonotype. Here the CDR3 reads CATSREARQGGEQYF. The CDR3 DNA sequence: TGTGCCACCAGCAGGGAGGCTCGACAGGGAGGCGAGCAGTACTTC. The rearrangement uses TRBV15 and TRBJ2-7, with D possibly matching TRBD1 (7 bases). Germline V gene data show CDR1 as LNHNV and CDR2 as YYDKDF (reference sequence). The V end was cut by 3 bases, the J end by 6 bases, with 18 bases between. This CDR3 region has 15 residues.

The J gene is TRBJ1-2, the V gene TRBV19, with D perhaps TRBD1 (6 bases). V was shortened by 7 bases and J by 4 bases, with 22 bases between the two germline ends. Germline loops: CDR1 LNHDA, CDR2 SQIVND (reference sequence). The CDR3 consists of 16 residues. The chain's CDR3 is CASTPTPGADRYGYTF. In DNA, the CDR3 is TGTGCCAGTACCCCAACCCCAGGGGCCGACCGCTATGGCTACACCTTC.

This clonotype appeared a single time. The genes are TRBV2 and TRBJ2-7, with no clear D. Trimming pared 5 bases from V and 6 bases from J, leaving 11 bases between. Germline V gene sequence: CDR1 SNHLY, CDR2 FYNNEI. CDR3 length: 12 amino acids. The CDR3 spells CASSRVGLEQYF. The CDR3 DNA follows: TGTGCCAGCAGTCGGGTGGGCCTCGAGCAGTACTTC. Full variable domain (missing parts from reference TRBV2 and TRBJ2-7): EPEVTQTPSHQVTQMGQEVILRCVPISNHLYFYWYRQILGQKVEFLVSFYNNEISEKSEIFDDQFSVERPDGSNFTLKIRSTKLEDSAMYFCASSRVGLEQYFGPGTRLTVT.

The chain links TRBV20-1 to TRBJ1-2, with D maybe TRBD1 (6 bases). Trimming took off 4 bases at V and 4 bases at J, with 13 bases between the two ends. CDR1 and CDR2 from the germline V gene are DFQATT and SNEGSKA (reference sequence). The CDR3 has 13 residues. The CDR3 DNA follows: TGCAGTGCTATCGCGCAGGGGAGCTATGGCTACACCTTC. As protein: CSAIAQGSYGYTF.

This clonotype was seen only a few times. CDR3 DNA: TGTGCCAGTAGTATGAGTCTACAGAGCAATCAGCCCCAGCATTTT. Translating it yields CASSMSLQSNQPQHF. The V gene is TRBV19, the J gene TRBJ1-5; D is uncertain. The CDR3 covers 15 residues. Germline CDR1 LNHDA, CDR2 SQIVND (reference sequence). V lost 3 bases, J lost 1 base, and 10 bases lay in between. Supplemented by reference TRBV19 and TRBJ1-5, the full variable domain reads DGGITQSPKYLFRKEGQNVTLSCEQNLNHDAMYWYRQDPGQGLRLIYYSQIVNDFQKGDIAEGYSVSREKKESFPLTVTSAQKNPTAFYLCASSMSLQSNQPQHFGDGTRLSIL.

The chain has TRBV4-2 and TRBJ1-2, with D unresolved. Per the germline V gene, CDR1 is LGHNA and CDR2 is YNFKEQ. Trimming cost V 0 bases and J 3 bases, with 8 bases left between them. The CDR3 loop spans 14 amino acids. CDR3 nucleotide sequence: TGTGCCAGCAGCCAAGATCGAAACGACTATGGCTACACCTTC. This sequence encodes CASSQDRNDYGYTF.

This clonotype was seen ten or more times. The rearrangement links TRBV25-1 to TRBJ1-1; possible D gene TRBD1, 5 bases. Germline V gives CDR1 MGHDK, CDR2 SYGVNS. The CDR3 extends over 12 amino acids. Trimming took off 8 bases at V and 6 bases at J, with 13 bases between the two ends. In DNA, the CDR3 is TGTGCCAGCGGATCAGGACACTCTGAAGCTTTCTTT. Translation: CASGSGHSEAFF.

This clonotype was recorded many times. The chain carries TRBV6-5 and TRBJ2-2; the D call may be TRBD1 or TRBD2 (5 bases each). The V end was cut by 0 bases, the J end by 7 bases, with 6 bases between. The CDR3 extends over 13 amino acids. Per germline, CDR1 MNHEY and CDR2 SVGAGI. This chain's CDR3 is CASSYSGVGELFF. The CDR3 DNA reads TGTGCCAGCAGTTACTCGGGGGTCGGGGAGCTGTTTTTT.

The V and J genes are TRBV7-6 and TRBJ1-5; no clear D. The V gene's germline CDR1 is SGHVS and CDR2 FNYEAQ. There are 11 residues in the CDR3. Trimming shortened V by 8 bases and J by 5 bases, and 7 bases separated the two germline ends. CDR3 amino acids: CASGIYQPQHF. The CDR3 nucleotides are TGTGCCAGCGGGATATATCAGCCCCAGCATTTT.

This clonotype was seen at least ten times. The CDR3 region has the DNA TGTGCCAGCAGGGAACATGGGCCTAATGAAAAACTGTTTTTT. The encoded protein is CASREHGPNEKLFF. The chain recombines TRBV2 with TRBJ1-4; unclear D gene. V was shortened by 6 bases and J by 3 bases, with 11 bases between the two germline ends. CDR3 length: 14 residues. Germline values: CDR1 SNHLY, CDR2 FYNNEI.

This CDR3 reads CSVLFSGNTIYF. DNA for the CDR3: TGCAGCGTTTTGTTCTCTGGAAACACCATATATTTT. The chain employs TRBV29-1 and TRBJ1-3, with unresolved D. Germline assignment: CDR1 SQVTM and CDR2 ANQGSEA. The CDR3 totals 12 residues. The V end was cut by 5 bases, the J end by 0 bases, with 5 bases between.

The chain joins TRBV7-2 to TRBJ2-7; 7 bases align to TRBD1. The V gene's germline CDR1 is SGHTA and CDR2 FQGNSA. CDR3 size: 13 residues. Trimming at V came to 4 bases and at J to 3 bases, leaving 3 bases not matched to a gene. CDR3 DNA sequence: TGTGCCAGCAGCTCGGGACAGCTCTACGAGCAGTACTTC. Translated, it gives CASSSGQLYEQYF.

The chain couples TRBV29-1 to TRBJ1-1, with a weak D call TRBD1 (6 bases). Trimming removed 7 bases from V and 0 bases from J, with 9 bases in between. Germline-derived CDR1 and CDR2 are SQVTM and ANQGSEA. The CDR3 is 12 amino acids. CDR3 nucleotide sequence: TGCAGCGGGGACATGTTGAACACTGAAGCTTTCTTT. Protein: CSGDMLNTEAFF.

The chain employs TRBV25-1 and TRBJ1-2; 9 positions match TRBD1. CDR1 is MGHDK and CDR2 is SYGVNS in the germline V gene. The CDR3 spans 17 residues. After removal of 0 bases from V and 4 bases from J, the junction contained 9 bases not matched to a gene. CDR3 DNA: TGTGCCAGCAGTGAATACAATTCCGGGACAGGGTTCTATGGCTACACCTTC. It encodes CASSEYNSGTGFYGYTF.